This TCR beta chain comes out of a study of cytomegalovirus exposure and HLA in healthy donors. To note about this clone: Its antigen is still unknown.

CDR3 size: 13 residues. V lost 4 bases to trimming and J lost 4 bases, with 8 bases between them. Looked up from germline, CDR1 is SNHLY and CDR2 is FYNNEI. 13 Jbeta primers and 60 Vbeta primers were used for the PCR. Repertoires were generated with immunoSEQ multiplex PCR, while TCRdb's copy carries only in-frame clones and drops some. The table lists some 140,000 clones, 79% of them singletons. Overall study findings and caveats: Earlier analysis found most TCR beta V segments productive about 90% or about 30% of the time.

The source of this sequence is a female donor in good health and CMV-seronegative. This chain connects TRBV2 to TRBJ1-5; TRBD1 is a possible D gene (5 bases). The sequenced sample consisted of PBMCs. For the CDR3, the DNA is TGTGCCAGCAGTGCAGACAGTAATCAGCCCCAGCATTTT. Its translation is CASSADSNQPQHF.